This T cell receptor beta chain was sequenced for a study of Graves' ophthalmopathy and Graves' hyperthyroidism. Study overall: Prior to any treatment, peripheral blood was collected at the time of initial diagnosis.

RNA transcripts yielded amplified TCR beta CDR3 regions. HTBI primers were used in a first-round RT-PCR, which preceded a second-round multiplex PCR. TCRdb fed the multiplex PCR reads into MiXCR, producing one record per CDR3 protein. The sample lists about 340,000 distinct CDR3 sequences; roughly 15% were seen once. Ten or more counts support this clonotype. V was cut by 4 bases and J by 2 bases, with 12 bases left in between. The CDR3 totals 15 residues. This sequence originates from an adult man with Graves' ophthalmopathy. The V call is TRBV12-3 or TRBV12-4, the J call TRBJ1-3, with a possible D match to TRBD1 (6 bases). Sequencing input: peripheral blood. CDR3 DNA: TGTGCCAGCAGTTCGATACAGGGAACTGGAAACACCATATATTTT. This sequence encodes CASSSIQGTGNTIYF.